The rows below give T cell receptor beta chains drawn from one sample of a study of T cells after yellow fever vaccination. TCRdb re-called the 5' RACE reads with MiXCR, one entry per CDR3 protein. Altogether about 52,000 distinct CDR3 sequences are present, approximately 7% being singletons, with the ten largest covering 24%. Sequenced here: CD8+ T cells not binding an NS4B(214-222) dextramer, sorted from PBMCs, sampled roughly 45 days after the first yellow fever vaccination. The source of these receptors is a young man who received the YFV17D yellow fever vaccine. Each CDR3 is given with its conserved first and last residue.

cdr3_aa: CASSYSGQGSGGEQYF
v_call: TRBV6-5
j_call: TRBJ2-7

cdr3_aa: CASTRGGMIEQFF
v_call: TRBV6-2/TRBV6-3
j_call: TRBJ2-1

cdr3_aa: CASSYSQGTSGYTF
v_call: TRBV6-5
j_call: TRBJ1-2

cdr3_aa: CASSKHSRGVQKTQYF
v_call: TRBV5-8
j_call: TRBJ2-5

cdr3_aa: CASSPRTSGRDTQYF
v_call: TRBV11-3
j_call: TRBJ2-3

cdr3_aa: CASSESRATDTQYF
v_call: TRBV6-4
j_call: TRBJ2-3

cdr3_aa: CASSRVSTDTQYF
v_call: TRBV19
j_call: TRBJ2-3

cdr3_aa: CASSYGGGGETEAFF
v_call: TRBV27
j_call: TRBJ1-1

cdr3_aa: CSVDLGGGHNEQFF
v_call: TRBV29-1
j_call: TRBJ2-1

cdr3_aa: CASSYLREPKNIQYF
v_call: TRBV6-2/TRBV6-3
j_call: TRBJ2-4

cdr3_aa: CASSIEGGHNSPLHF
v_call: TRBV19
j_call: TRBJ1-6

cdr3_aa: CASSTTGADTQYF
v_call: TRBV12-3/TRBV12-4
j_call: TRBJ2-3